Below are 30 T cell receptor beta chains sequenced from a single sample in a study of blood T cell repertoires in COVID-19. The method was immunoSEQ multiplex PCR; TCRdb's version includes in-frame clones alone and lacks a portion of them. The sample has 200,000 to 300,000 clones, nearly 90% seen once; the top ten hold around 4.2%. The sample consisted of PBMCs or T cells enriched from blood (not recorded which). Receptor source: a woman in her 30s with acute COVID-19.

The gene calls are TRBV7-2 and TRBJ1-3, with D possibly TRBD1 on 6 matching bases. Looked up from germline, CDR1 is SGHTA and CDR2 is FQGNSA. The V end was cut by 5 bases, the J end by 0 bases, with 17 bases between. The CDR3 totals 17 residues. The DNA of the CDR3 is TGTGCCAGCAGCGACCCCCCTGACAGGAACTCTGGAAACACCATATATTTT. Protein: CASSDPPDRNSGNTIYF.

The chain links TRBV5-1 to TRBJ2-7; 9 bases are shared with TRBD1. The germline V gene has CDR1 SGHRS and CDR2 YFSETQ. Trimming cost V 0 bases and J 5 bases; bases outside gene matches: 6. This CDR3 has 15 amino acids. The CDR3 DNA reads TGCGCCAGCAGCTTGGGGGACAGGGTGGGCAACGAGCAGTACTTC. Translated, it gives CASSLGDRVGNEQYF. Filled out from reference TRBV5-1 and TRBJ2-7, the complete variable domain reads KAGVTQTPRYLIKTRGQQVTLSCSPISGHRSVSWYQQTPGQGLQFLFEYFSETQRNKGNFPGRFSGRQFSNSRSEMNVSTLELGDSALYLCASSLGDRVGNEQYFGPGTRLTVT.

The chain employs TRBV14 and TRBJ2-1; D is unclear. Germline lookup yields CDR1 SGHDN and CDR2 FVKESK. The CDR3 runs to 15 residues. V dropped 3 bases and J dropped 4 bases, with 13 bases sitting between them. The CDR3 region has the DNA TGTGCCAGCAGCCACTTTTCCCAGTCATACAATGAGCAGTTCTTC. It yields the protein CASSHFSQSYNEQFF.

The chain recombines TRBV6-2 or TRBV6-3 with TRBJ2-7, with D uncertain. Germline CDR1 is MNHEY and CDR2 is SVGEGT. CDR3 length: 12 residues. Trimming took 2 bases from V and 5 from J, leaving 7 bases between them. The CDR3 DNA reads TGTGCCAGCAGTTACGAGGTCCACGAGCAGTACTTC. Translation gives CASSYEVHEQYF.

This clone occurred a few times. DNA for the CDR3: TGTGCCAGCAGCAGGGAGGACAGGTCCTACGAGCAGTACTTC. Protein: CASSREDRSYEQYF. The rearrangement uses TRBV6-5 and TRBJ2-7; the D gene is possibly TRBD1 (7 bases). Trimming pared 6 bases from V and 1 base from J, leaving 13 bases between. The CDR3 length is 14 residues. Germline CDR1 MNHEY, CDR2 SVGAGI.

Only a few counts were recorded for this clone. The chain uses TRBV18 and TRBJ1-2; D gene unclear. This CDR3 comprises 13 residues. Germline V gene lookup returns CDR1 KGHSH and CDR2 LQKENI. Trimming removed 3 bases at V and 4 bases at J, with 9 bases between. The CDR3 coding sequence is TGTGCCAGCTCACCGGTCACGAGCTATGGCTACACCTTC. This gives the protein CASSPVTSYGYTF.

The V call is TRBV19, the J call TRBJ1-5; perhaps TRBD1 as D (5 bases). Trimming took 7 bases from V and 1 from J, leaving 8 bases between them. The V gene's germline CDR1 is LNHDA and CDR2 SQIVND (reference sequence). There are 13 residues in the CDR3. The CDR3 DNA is TGTGCCAGTAAGCGACAGAGCAATCAGCCCCAGCATTTT. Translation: CASKRQSNQPQHF.

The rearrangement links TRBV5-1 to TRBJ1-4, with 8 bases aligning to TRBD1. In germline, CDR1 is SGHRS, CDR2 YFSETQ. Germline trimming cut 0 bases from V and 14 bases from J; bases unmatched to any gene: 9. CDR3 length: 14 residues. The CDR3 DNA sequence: TGCGCCAGCAGCTTGGCCGGGACAGGAAAGGTTCTGTTTTTT. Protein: CASSLAGTGKVLFF.

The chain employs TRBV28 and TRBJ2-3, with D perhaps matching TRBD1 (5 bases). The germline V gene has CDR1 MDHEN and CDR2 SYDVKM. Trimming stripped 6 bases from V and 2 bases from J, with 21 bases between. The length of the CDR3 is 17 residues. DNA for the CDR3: TGTGCCAGCAGCCTGGATTTAGCTGCAGGGTTCACAGATACGCAGTATTTT. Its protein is CASSLDLAAGFTDTQYF.

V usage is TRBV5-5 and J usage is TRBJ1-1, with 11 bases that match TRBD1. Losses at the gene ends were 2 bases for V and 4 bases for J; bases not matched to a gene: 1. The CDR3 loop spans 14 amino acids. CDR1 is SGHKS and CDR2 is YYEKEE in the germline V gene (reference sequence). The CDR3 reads CASSLGTGGTEAFF. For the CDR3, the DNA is TGTGCCAGCAGCTTAGGGACAGGGGGCACTGAAGCTTTCTTT. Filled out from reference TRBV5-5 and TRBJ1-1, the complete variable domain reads DAGVTQSPTHLIKTRGQQVTLRCSPISGHKSVSWYQQVLGQGPQFIFQYYEKEERGRGNFPDRFSARQFPNYSSELNVNALLLGDSALYLCASSLGTGGTEAFFGQGTRLTVV.

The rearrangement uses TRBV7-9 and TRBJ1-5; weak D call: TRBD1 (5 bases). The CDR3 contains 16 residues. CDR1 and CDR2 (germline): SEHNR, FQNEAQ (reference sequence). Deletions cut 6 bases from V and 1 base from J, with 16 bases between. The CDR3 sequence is CASRPILGGSNQPQHF. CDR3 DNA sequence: TGTGCCAGCAGGCCAATCCTCGGGGGAAGCAATCAGCCCCAGCATTTT.

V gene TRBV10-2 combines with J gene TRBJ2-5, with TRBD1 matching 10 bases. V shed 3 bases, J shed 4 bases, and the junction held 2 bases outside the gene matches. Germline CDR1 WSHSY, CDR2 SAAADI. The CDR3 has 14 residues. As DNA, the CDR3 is TGCGCCAGCAGTGAAGGGACAGGGGTAGAGACCCAGTACTTC. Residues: CASSEGTGVETQYF.

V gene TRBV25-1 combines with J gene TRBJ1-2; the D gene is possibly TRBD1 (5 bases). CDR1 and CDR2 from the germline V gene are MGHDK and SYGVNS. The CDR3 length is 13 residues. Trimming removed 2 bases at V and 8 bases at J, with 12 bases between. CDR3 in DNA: TGTGCCAGCAGTGAAAGGATAGGGGCCGGCTACACCTTC. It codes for CASSERIGAGYTF.

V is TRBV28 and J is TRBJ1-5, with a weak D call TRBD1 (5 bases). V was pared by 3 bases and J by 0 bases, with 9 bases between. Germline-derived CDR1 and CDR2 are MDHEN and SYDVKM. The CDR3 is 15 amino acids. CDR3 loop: CASSLGLYSNQPQHF. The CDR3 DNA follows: TGTGCCAGCAGTTTGGGACTCTATAGCAATCAGCCCCAGCATTTT.

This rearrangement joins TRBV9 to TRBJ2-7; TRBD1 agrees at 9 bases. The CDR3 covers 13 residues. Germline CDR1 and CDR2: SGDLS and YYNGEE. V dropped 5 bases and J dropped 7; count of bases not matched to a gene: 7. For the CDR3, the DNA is TGTGCCAGCAGTGGGAGGACAGGGGTTGAGCAGTACTTC. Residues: CASSGRTGVEQYF. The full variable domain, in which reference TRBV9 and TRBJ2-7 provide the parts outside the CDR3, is DSGVTQTPKHLITATGQRVTLRCSPRSGDLSVYWYQQSLDQGLQFLIQYYNGEERAKGNILERFSAQQFPDLHSELNLSSLELGDSALYFCASSGRTGVEQYFGPGTRLTVT.

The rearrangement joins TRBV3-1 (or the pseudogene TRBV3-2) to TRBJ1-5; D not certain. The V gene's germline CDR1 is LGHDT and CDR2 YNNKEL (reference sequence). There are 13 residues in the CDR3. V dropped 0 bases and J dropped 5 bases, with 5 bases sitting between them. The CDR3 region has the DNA TGTGCCAGCAGCCAAGACCGGTATCAGCCCCAGCATTTT. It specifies CASSQDRYQPQHF.

CDR3: CASSVTNSGKNTEAFF. In DNA, the CDR3 is TGTGCCAGCAGTGTTACCAACAGTGGAAAGAACACTGAAGCTTTCTTT. The chain links TRBV2 to TRBJ1-1, with no clear D. The CDR3 runs to 16 residues. The V gene's germline CDR1 is SNHLY and CDR2 FYNNEI. V lost 4 bases to trimming and J lost 1 base, with 16 bases between them.

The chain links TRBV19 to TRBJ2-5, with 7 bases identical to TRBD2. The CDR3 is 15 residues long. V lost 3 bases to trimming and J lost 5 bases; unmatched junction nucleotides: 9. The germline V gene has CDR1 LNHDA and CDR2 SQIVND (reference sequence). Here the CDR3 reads CASSMVPGGWETQYF. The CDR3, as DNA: TGTGCCAGTAGTATGGTCCCGGGGGGTTGGGAGACCCAGTACTTC.

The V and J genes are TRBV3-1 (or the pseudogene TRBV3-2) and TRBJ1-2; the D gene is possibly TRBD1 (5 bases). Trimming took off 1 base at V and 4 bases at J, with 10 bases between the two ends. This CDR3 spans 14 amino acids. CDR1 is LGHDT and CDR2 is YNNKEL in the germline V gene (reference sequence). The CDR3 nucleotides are TGTGCCAGCAGCCAAGGGCAGGGAGGCTATGGCTACACCTTC. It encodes CASSQGQGGYGYTF.

The CDR3 DNA sequence: TGCAGCGCTTCAGGGGAATCCTACAATGAGCAGTTCTTC. Translating it yields CSASGESYNEQFF. V is TRBV29-1 and J is TRBJ2-1, with D perhaps TRBD1 (6 bases). Trimming took 7 bases from V and 1 from J, leaving 11 bases between them. CDR3 length: 13 amino acids. Per germline, CDR1 SQVTM and CDR2 ANQGSEA.

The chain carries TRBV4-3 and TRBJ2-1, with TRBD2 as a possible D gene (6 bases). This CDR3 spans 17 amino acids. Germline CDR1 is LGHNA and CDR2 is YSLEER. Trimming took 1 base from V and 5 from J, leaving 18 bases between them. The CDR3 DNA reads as TGCGCCAGCAGCCAAGTGTTGGGCGCGGGGCGAAACAATGAGCAGTTCTTC. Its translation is CASSQVLGAGRNNEQFF.

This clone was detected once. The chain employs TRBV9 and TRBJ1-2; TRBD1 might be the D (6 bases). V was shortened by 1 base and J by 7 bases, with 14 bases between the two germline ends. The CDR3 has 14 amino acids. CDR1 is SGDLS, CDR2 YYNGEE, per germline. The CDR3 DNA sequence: TGTGCCAGCAGCGTATCCGGTCAAGGGGGTGGCTACACCTTC. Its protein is CASSVSGQGGGYTF.

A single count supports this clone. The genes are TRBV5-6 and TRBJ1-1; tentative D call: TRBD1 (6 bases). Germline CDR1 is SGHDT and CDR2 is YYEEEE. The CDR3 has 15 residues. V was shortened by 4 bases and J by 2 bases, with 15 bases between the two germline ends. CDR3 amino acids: CASSNPGGINTEAFF. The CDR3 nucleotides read TGTGCCAGCAGCAACCCGGGGGGCATCAACACTGAAGCTTTCTTT.

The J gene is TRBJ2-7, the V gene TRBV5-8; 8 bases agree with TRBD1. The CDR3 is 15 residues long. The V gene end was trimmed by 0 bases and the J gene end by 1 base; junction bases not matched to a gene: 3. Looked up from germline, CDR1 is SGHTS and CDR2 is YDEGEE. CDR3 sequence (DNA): TGTGCCAGCAGCTTGGGGGGACAGGTTTCCTACGAGCAGTACTTC. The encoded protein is CASSLGGQVSYEQYF.

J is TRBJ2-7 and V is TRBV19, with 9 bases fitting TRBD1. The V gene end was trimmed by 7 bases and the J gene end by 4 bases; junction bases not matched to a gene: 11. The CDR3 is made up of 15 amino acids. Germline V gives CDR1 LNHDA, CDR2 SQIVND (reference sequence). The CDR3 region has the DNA TGTGCCAGTACCGAGAGCGGGACAGGGTTTTACGAGCAGTACTTC. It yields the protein CASTESGTGFYEQYF.

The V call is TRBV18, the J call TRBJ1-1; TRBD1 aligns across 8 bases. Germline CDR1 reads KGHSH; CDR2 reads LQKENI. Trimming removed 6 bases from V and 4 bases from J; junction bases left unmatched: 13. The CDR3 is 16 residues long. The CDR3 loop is CASSPIVQGAFTEAFF. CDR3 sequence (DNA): TGTGCCAGCTCCCCGATCGTTCAGGGGGCATTCACTGAAGCTTTCTTT.

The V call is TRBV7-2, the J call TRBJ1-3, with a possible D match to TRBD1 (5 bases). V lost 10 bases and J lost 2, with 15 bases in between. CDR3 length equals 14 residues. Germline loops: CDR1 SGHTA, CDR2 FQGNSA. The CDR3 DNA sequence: TGTGCCACCGCGTGGGGCGGCCCTGGAAACACCATATATTTT. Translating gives CATAWGGPGNTIYF.

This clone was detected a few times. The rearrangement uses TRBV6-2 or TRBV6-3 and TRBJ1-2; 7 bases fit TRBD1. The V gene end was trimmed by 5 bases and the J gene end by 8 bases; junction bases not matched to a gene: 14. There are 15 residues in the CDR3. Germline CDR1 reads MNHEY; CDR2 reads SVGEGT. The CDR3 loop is CASSRQGKLSWGYTF. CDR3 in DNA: TGTGCCAGCAGTAGACAGGGAAAACTGTCCTGGGGCTACACCTTC.

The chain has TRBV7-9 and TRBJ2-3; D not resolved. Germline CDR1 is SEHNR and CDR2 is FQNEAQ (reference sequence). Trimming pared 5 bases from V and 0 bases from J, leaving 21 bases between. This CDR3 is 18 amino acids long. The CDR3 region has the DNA TGTGCCAGCAGCCCAGACACAACAGTGACGTCTAGCACAGATACGCAGTATTTT. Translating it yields CASSPDTTVTSSTDTQYF. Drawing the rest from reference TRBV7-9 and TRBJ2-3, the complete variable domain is DTGVSQNPRHKITKRGQNVTFRCDPISEHNRLYWYRQTLGQGPEFLTYFQNEAQLEKSRLLSDRFSAERPKGSFSTLEIQRTEQGDSAMYLCASSPDTTVTSSTDTQYFGPGTRLTVL.

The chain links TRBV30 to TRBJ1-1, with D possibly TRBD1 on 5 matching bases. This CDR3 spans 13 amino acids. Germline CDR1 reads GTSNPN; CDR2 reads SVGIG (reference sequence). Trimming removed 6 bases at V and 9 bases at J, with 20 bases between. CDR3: CACKTGLTPQAFF. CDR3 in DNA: TGTGCCTGCAAAACGGGACTCACTCCACAAGCTTTCTTT. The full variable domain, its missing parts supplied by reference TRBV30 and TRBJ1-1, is SQTIHQWPATLVQPVGSPLSLECTVEGTSNPNLYWYRQAAGRGLQLLFYSVGIGQISSEVPQNLSASRPQDRQFILSSKKLLLSDSGFYLCACKTGLTPQAFFGQGTRLTVV.